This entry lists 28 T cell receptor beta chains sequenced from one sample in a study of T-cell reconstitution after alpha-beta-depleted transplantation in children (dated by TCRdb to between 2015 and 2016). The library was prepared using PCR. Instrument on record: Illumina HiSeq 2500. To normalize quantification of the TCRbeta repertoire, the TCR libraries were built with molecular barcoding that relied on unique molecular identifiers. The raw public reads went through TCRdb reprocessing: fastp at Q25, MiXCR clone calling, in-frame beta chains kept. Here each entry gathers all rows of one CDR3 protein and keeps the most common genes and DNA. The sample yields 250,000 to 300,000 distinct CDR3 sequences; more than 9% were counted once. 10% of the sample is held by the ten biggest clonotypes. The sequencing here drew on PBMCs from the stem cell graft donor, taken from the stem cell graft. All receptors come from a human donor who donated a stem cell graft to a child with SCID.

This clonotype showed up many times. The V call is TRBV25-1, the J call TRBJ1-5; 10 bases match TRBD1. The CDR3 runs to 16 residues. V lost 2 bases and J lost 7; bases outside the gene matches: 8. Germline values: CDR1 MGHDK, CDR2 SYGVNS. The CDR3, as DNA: TGTGCCAGCAGTGAACCGGACAGGGGGGACCGACAGCCCCAGCATTTT. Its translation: CASSEPDRGDRQPQHF. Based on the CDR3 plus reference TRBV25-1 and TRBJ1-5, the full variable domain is EADIYQTPRYLVIGTGKKITLECSQTMGHDKMYWYQQDPGMELHLIHYSYGVNSTEKGDLSSESTVSRIRTEHFPLTLESARPSHTSQYLCASSEPDRGDRQPQHFGDGTRLSIL.

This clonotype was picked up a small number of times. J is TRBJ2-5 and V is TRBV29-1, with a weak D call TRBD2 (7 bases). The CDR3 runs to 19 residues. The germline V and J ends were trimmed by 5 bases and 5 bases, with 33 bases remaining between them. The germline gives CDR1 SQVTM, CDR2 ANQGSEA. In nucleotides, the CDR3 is TGCAGCGTTCGAGGGGGGGACTCAATGGTCATCAGTAAGGAGGAGACCCAGTACTTC. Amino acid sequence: CSVRGGDSMVISKEETQYF.

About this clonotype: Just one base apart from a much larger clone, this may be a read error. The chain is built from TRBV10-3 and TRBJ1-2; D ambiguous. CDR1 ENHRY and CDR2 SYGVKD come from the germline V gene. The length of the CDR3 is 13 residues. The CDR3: CAISTRGDYVYTF. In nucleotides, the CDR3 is TGTGCCATCAGTACCCGGGGTGATTATGTCTACACCTTC.

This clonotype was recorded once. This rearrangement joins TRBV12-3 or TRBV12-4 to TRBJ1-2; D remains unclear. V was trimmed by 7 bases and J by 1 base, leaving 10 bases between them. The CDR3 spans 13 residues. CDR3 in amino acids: CASTLQLNYGYTF. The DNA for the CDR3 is TGTGCCAGCACCCTTCAACTTAACTATGGCTACACCTTC.

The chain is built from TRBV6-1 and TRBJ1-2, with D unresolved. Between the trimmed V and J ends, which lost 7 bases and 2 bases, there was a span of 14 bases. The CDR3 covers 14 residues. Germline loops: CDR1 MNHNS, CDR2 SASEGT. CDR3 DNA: TGTGCCAGCACCTCCCTCCACGGCAACTATGGCTACACCTTC. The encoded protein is CASTSLHGNYGYTF.

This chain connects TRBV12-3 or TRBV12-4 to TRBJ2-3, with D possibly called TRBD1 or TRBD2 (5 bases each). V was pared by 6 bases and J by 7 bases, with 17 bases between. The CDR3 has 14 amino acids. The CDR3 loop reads CASSIRGPGNTQYF. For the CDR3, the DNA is TGTGCCAGCAGCATACGGGGCCCTGGGAATACGCAGTATTTT.

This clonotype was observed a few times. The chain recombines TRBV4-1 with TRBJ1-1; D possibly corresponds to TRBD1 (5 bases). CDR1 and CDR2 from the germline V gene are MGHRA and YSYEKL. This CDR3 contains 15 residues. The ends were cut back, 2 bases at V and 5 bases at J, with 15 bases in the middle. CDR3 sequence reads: CASSQTDGGRTEAFF. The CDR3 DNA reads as TGCGCCAGCAGCCAAACGGACGGGGGGAGGACTGAAGCTTTCTTT.

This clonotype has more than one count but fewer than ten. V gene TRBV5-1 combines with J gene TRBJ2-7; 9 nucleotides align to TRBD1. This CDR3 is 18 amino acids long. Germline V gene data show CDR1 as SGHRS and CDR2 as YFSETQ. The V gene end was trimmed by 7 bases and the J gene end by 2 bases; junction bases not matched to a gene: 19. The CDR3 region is CASPTRGQGGSKPYEQYF. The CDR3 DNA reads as TGCGCCAGCCCCACCCGGGGACAGGGTGGTTCCAAGCCCTACGAGCAGTACTTC.

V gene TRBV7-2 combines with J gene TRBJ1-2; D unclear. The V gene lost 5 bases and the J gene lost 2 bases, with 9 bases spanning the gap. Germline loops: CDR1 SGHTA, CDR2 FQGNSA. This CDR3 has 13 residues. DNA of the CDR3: TGTGCCAGCAGCCCCAACCTGAACTATGGCTACACCTTC. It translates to CASSPNLNYGYTF.

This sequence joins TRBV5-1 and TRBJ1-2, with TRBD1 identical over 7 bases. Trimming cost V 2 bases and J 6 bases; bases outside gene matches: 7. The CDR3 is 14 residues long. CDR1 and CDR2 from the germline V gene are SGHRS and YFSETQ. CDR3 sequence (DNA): TGCGCCAGCAGCTTATCCCAGGGGGGTCATGGCTACACCTTC. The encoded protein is CASSLSQGGHGYTF.

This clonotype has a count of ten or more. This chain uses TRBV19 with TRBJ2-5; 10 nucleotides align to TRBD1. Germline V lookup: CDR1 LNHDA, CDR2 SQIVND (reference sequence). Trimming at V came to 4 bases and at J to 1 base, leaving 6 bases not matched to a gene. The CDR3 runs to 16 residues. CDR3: CASSKSGQGVQETQYF. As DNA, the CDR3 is TGTGCCAGTAGTAAATCCGGACAGGGGGTCCAAGAGACCCAGTACTTC.

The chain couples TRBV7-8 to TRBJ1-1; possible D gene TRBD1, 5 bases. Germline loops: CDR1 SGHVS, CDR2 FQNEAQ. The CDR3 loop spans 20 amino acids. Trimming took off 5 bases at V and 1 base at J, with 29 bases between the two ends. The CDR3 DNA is TGTGCCAGCAGCATCATAGGTTGGGCCGGGAGGGCCAGGGAGAACACTGAAGCTTTCTTT. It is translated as CASSIIGWAGRARENTEAFF.

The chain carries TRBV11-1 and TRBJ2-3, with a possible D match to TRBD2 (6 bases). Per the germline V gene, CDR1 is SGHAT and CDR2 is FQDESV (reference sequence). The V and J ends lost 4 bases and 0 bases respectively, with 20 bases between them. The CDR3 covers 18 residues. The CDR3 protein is CASSSLGRGGDSTDTQYF. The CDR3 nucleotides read TGTGCCAGCAGCTCCCTAGGCCGGGGCGGGGACAGCACAGATACGCAGTATTTT.

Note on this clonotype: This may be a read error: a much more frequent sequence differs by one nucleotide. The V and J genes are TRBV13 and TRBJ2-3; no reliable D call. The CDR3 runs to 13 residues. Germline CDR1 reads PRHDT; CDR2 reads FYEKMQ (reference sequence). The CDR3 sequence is CASSLRLVDAQYF. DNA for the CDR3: TGTGCCAGCAGTTTAAGACTGGTAGATGCGCAGTATTTT.

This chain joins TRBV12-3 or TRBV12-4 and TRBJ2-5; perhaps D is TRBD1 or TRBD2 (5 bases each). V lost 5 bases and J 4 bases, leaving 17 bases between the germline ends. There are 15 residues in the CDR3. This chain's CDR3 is CASSLQGVRGETQYF. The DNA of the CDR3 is TGTGCCAGCAGTCTCCAAGGGGTCCGGGGAGAGACCCAGTACTTC.

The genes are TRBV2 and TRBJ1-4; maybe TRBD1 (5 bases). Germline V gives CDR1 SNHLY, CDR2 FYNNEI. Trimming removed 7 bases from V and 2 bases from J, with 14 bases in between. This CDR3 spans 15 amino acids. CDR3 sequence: CASTLGRSTNEKLFF. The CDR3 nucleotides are TGTGCCAGCACCTTGGGGCGGTCTACTAATGAAAAACTGTTTTTT.

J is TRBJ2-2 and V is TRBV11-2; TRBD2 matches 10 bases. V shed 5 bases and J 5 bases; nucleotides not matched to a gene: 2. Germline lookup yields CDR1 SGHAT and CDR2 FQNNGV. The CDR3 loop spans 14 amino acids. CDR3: CASSRSGGTGELFF. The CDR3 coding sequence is TGTGCCAGCAGCCGTAGCGGGGGGACCGGGGAGCTGTTTTTT.

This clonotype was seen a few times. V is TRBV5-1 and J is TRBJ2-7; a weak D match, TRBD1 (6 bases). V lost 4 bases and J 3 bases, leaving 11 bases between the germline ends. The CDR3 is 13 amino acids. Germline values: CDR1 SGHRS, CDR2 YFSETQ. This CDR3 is CASSGDTDYEQYF. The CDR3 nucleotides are TGCGCCAGCAGCGGGGACACCGACTACGAGCAGTACTTC.

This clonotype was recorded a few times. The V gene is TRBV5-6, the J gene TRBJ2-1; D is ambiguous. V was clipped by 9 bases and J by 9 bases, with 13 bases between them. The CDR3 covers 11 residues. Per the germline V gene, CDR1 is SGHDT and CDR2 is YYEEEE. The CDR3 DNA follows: TGTGCCATCAACCGCGGCGGTGAGCAGTTCTTC. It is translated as CAINRGGEQFF.

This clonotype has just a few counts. CDR3 nucleotide sequence: TGTGCCAGCAGCGAGAAGGTCTACGAGCAGTACTTC. As protein: CASSEKVYEQYF. The chain employs TRBV6-6 and TRBJ2-7, with unresolved D. Trimming left V 6 bases short and J 3 bases short, with 9 bases between. CDR3 length equals 12 residues. Germline CDR1 MNHNY, CDR2 SVGAGI (reference sequence).

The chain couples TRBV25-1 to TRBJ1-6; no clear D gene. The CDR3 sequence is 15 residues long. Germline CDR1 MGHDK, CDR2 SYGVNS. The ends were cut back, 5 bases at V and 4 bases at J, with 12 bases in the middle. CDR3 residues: CASSQSAVYNSPLHF. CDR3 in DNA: TGTGCCAGCAGTCAGTCAGCGGTTTATAATTCACCCCTCCACTTT.

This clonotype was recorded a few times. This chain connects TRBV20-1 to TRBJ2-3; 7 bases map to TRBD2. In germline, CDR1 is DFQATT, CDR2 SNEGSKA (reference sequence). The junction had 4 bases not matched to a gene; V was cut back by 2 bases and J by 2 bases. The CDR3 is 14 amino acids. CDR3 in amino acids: CSARRRGYTDTQYF. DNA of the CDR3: TGCAGTGCTAGACGGCGGGGGTACACAGATACGCAGTATTTT.

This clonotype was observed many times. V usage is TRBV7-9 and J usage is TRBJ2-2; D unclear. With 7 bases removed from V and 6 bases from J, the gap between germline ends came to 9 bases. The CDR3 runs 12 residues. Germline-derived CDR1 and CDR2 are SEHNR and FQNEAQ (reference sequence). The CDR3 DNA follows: TGTGCCAGCATGCGAGATGCCGGGGAGCTGTTTTTT. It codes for CASMRDAGELFF.

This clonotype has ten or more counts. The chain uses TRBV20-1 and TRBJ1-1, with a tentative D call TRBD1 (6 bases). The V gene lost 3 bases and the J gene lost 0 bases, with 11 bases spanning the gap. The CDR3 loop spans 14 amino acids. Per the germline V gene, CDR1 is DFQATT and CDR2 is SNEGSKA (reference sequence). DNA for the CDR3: TGCAGTGCTAGCCGGGACAATATGAACACTGAAGCTTTCTTT. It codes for CSASRDNMNTEAFF.

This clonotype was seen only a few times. CDR3 region: CASSSRVGETQYF. The CDR3 DNA reads as TGTGCCAGCAGTTCCAGGGTCGGGGAGACCCAGTACTTC. This chain links TRBV12-3 or TRBV12-4 with TRBJ2-5; the D gene is possibly TRBD1 (5 bases). The CDR3 covers 13 residues. Trimming removed 4 bases at V and 5 bases at J, with 11 bases between.

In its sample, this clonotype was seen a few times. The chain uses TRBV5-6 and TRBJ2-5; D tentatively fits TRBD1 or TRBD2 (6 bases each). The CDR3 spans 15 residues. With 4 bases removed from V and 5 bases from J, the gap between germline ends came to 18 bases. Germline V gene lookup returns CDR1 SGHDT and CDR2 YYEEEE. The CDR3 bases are TGTGCCAGCAGCCGCCGGGCCCTAGGGGGGGAGACCCAGTACTTC. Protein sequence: CASSRRALGGETQYF.

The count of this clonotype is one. The CDR3: CASSVLVGTEAFF. The CDR3 region has the DNA TGTGCCAGCAGCGTACTGGTTGGGACTGAAGCTTTCTTT. The rearrangement uses TRBV9 and TRBJ1-1, with D unclear. The CDR3 runs 13 residues. Germline CDR1 reads SGDLS; CDR2 reads YYNGEE. Trimming left V 1 base short and J 5 bases short, with 9 bases between. Full variable domain (rest looked up from reference TRBV9 and TRBJ1-1): DSGVTQTPKHLITATGQRVTLRCSPRSGDLSVYWYQQSLDQGLQFLIQYYNGEERAKGNILERFSAQQFPDLHSELNLSSLELGDSALYFCASSVLVGTEAFFGQGTRLTVV.

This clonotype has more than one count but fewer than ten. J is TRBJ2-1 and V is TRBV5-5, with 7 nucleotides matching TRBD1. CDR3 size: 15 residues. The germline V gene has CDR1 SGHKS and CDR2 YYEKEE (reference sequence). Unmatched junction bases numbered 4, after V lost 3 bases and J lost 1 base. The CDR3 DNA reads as TGTGCCAGCAGCTCGACAGGGTCATCCTACAATGAGCAGTTCTTC. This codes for CASSSTGSSYNEQFF.